The 27 T cell receptor beta chains listed next were all sequenced from one sample in a study of CD8 T cells in ankylosing spondylitis. MiXCR, applied by TCRdb to the 5' RACE reads, yields one record per CDR3 protein. The sample yields some 200,000 distinct CDR3 sequences, 9.5% to 15% seen once. Specimen: blood, either unsorted or a sorted T cell fraction (not recorded which). These receptors all stem from a male donor with ankylosing spondylitis or in good health (not recorded which).

This clonotype was recorded only once. This chain joins TRBV12-3 or TRBV12-4 and TRBJ1-3; D is unresolved. Trimming left V 4 bases short and J 4 bases short, with 20 bases between. The CDR3 is made up of 17 amino acids. Here the CDR3 reads CASSSTLEIAGGNTIYF. CDR3 coding DNA: TGTGCCAGCAGTTCCACCCTGGAAATTGCGGGGGGAAACACCATATATTTT.

The sample holds a few counts of this clonotype. The rearrangement joins TRBV5-6 to TRBJ2-7; 8 nucleotides agree with TRBD1. This CDR3 is 14 amino acids long. The V gene end was trimmed by 4 bases and the J gene end by 4 bases; junction bases not matched to a gene: 7. Germline lookup yields CDR1 SGHDT and CDR2 YYEEEE. CDR3 coding DNA: TGTGCCAGCAGCGCCCGGACAGGGCCTTACGAGCAGTACTTC. It codes for CASSARTGPYEQYF.

At least ten counts were recorded for this clonotype. This chain joins TRBV2 and TRBJ2-3, with 7 bases matching TRBD2. CDR3 length equals 15 residues. CDR1 and CDR2 from the germline V gene are SNHLY and FYNNEI. The junction had 3 bases not matched to a gene; V was cut back by 3 bases and J by 0 bases. CDR3 coding DNA: TGTGCCAGCAGTGACGGCGGGGGTAGCACAGATACGCAGTATTTT. Translation gives CASSDGGGSTDTQYF.

This clonotype was counted between two and nine times. The rearrangement uses TRBV7-9 and TRBJ2-3; the match to TRBD1 covers 7 bases. The V segment lost 10 bases and the J segment 2 bases; nucleotides outside the gene matches: 6. The CDR3 covers 13 residues. Germline-derived CDR1 and CDR2 are SEHNR and FQNEAQ (reference sequence). The CDR3 spells CANEGQLTDTQYF. CDR3 sequence (DNA): TGTGCCAACGAGGGACAGCTCACAGATACGCAGTATTTT.

CDR3 nucleotides: TGTGCCAGCAGCTTACTGGCTGCGGCCATTGAAGCTTTCTTT. This sequence encodes CASSLLAAAIEAFF. V is TRBV7-8 and J is TRBJ1-1, with D uncertain. The ends were cut back, 2 bases at V and 7 bases at J, with 14 bases in the middle. Germline V gives CDR1 SGHVS, CDR2 FQNEAQ. The CDR3 loop spans 14 amino acids.

This clonotype was recorded at least ten times. The chain joins TRBV24-1 to TRBJ2-1; D possibly uses TRBD1 or TRBD2 (5 bases each). Germline lookup yields CDR1 KGHDR and CDR2 SFDVKD. The CDR3 contains 15 residues. V lost 4 bases, J lost 2 bases, and 11 bases lay in between. CDR3 residues: CATSDYRDPYNEQFF. The DNA for the CDR3 is TGTGCCACCAGTGACTACCGGGACCCCTACAATGAGCAGTTCTTC.

This clonotype was counted ten times or more. The chain is built from TRBV5-1 and TRBJ2-4; no clear D. The CDR3 is 18 residues long. Per the germline V gene, CDR1 is SGHRS and CDR2 is YFSETQ. V dropped 5 bases and J dropped 2 bases, with 23 bases sitting between them. The CDR3 protein is CASRLTALGPLTKNIQYF. CDR3 sequence (DNA): TGCGCCAGCAGATTGACTGCTCTAGGCCCTTTAACCAAAAACATTCAGTACTTC.

This clonotype was seen more than once but under ten times. The V gene is TRBV12-3 or TRBV12-4, the J gene TRBJ1-1, with D perhaps TRBD1 (5 bases). V was trimmed by 7 bases and J by 4 bases, leaving 16 bases between them. This CDR3 has 14 amino acids. The CDR3 spells CASTQNPGGTEAFF. The DNA of the CDR3 is TGTGCCAGCACTCAAAATCCGGGGGGCACTGAAGCTTTCTTT.

This clonotype has just a few counts. V usage is TRBV7-9 and J usage is TRBJ2-3, with 8 bases fitting TRBD2. CDR3 length: 16 amino acids. The germline CDR1 and CDR2 sequences are SEHNR and FQNEAQ (reference sequence). The junction had 5 bases not matched to a gene; V was cut back by 3 bases and J by 0 bases. For the CDR3, the DNA is TGTGCCAGCAGCTTCCGGGGGGGCGAGAGCACAGATACGCAGTATTTT. Its protein product is CASSFRGGESTDTQYF. Supplemented by reference TRBV7-9 and TRBJ2-3, the full variable domain reads DTGVSQNPRHKITKRGQNVTFRCDPISEHNRLYWYRQTLGQGPEFLTYFQNEAQLEKSRLLSDRFSAERPKGSFSTLEIQRTEQGDSAMYLCASSFRGGESTDTQYFGPGTRLTVL.

This clonotype occurred a few times. The chain has TRBV18 and TRBJ2-1, with a weak D call TRBD1 (6 bases). The V end was cut by 4 bases, the J end by 5 bases, with 18 bases between. Germline CDR1 reads KGHSH; CDR2 reads LQKENI. The CDR3 length is 16 residues. CDR3 DNA: TGTGCCAGCTCACTGGGGGCAGGGTTTCCCGACAATGAGCAGTTCTTC. Protein sequence: CASSLGAGFPDNEQFF.

This clonotype has a handful of counts. The chain combines TRBV14 with TRBJ1-2, with a weak D call TRBD1 (5 bases). The CDR3 runs 17 residues. Germline CDR1 SGHDN, CDR2 FVKESK. Trimming pared 4 bases from V and 3 bases from J, leaving 21 bases between. The CDR3 loop is CASSPPTRRGTDYGYTF. DNA for the CDR3: TGTGCCAGCAGCCCCCCTACCCGGCGGGGCACCGACTATGGCTACACCTTC.

Many counts were recorded for this clonotype. V is TRBV7-9 and J is TRBJ1-1; possible D gene TRBD1, 5 bases. The CDR3 has 14 amino acids. Per germline, CDR1 SEHNR and CDR2 FQNEAQ (reference sequence). V dropped 4 bases and J dropped 1 base, with 10 bases sitting between them. The CDR3 here is CASSYVGANTEAFF. The CDR3 DNA follows: TGTGCCAGCAGCTATGTAGGGGCGAACACTGAAGCTTTCTTT.

This clonotype was detected ten times or more. The J gene is TRBJ2-1, the V gene TRBV5-1, with TRBD2 matching over 9 bases. The CDR3 runs to 15 residues. Germline lookup yields CDR1 SGHRS and CDR2 YFSETQ. V dropped 0 bases and J dropped 6; count of bases not matched to a gene: 4. CDR3 sequence reads: CASSLGAGGSNEQFF. The CDR3, as DNA: TGCGCCAGCAGCTTGGGAGCGGGAGGATCCAATGAGCAGTTCTTC.

This clonotype came up a few times. The chain has TRBV6-5 and TRBJ1-1; 7 positions agree with TRBD1. J was trimmed by 6 bases and V by 5 bases; bases with no gene match: 12. The V gene's germline CDR1 is MNHEY and CDR2 SVGAGI. CDR3 length: 15 residues. The CDR3 DNA reads as TGTGCCAGCAGTCACCCAGGGGGTGTAAAAGCTGAAGCTTTCTTT. Protein sequence: CASSHPGGVKAEAFF.

The gene calls are TRBV30 and TRBJ1-3; no definite D call. Trimming cost V 8 bases and J 0 bases, with 8 bases left between them. This CDR3 region has 12 residues. Germline lookup yields CDR1 GTSNPN and CDR2 SVGIG (reference sequence). The CDR3, as DNA: TGTGCCGCCCGTATCTCTGGAAACACCATATATTTT. Translated, it gives CAARISGNTIYF.

This chain joins TRBV4-1 and TRBJ2-7, with D maybe TRBD2 (5 bases). This CDR3 has 15 amino acids. The V end was cut by 0 bases, the J end by 6 bases, with 15 bases between. CDR1 MGHRA and CDR2 YSYEKL come from the germline V gene. The CDR3 sequence: CASSQDGRPRGEQYF. The CDR3 nucleotides read TGCGCCAGCAGCCAAGATGGGAGACCCCGAGGCGAGCAGTACTTC.

This clonotype occurred a few times. This chain joins TRBV2 and TRBJ2-7; D is undetermined. This CDR3 spans 13 amino acids. With 7 bases removed from V and 3 bases from J, the gap between germline ends came to 13 bases. Germline V gene sequence: CDR1 SNHLY, CDR2 FYNNEI. The CDR3 DNA is TGTGCCAGCATGGAATCACCCCTCTACGAGCAGTACTTC. Its protein product is CASMESPLYEQYF.

The chain couples TRBV6-5 to TRBJ2-1; TRBD2 matches at 7 bases. Per germline, CDR1 MNHEY and CDR2 SVGAGI. After removal of 2 bases from V and 7 bases from J, the junction contained 8 bases not matched to a gene. The CDR3 has 15 residues. The CDR3, as DNA: TGTGCCAGCAGTTACGAGGCTAGCGGTACGAATGAGCAGTTCTTC. Residues: CASSYEASGTNEQFF.

J is TRBJ2-7 and V is TRBV6-1; D perhaps matches TRBD1 (5 bases). The CDR3 is made up of 14 amino acids. The germline gives CDR1 MNHNS, CDR2 SASEGT. The V end lost 4 bases, the J end lost 5 bases, and 15 bases lay between the germline ends. The CDR3 loop is CASSGQGLVNEQYF. The CDR3 bases are TGTGCCAGCAGTGGGCAGGGTCTGGTGAACGAGCAGTACTTC.

The J gene is TRBJ2-1, the V gene TRBV7-2, with D perhaps matching TRBD2 (6 bases). V lost 1 base and J lost 6, with 10 bases in between. The CDR3 runs 14 residues. The germline V gene encodes CDR1 SGHTA and CDR2 FQGNSA. The CDR3 loop reads CASSLEEGFNEQFF. The CDR3 region has the DNA TGTGCCAGCAGCTTAGAGGAGGGCTTCAATGAGCAGTTCTTC.

Only a few counts were recorded for this clonotype. This chain uses TRBV21-1 with TRBJ2-7; TRBD1 is taken as the D call from the table, unchecked against the DNA. TRBV21-1 represents a pseudogene. The CDR3 extends over 15 amino acids. The chain's CDR3 is CASSKDEGARDEQYF. The CDR3 coding sequence is TGTGCCAGCAGCAAAGATGAGGGGGCAAGGGACGAGCAGTACTTC.

The chain is built from TRBV4-2 and TRBJ1-4; D is unclear. Trimming pared 3 bases from V and 8 bases from J, leaving 7 bases between. The CDR3 length is 12 residues. Germline assignment: CDR1 LGHNA and CDR2 YNFKEQ. The CDR3 loop is CASSQLSEKLFF. The DNA of the CDR3 is TGTGCCAGCAGCCAGTTAAGCGAAAAACTGTTTTTT.

The V call is TRBV3-1, the J call TRBJ2-3, with 13 bases fitting TRBD2. The CDR3 is made up of 18 amino acids. CDR1 LGHDT and CDR2 YNNKEL come from the germline V gene (reference sequence). V trimming: 4 bases; J trimming: 4 bases; junction bases outside the gene matches: 11. This CDR3 reads CASSPGTSGGGNSDTQYF. DNA for the CDR3: TGTGCCAGCAGCCCGGGCACTAGCGGGGGGGGAAACTCAGATACGCAGTATTTT.

This clonotype was detected a few times. The rearrangement joins TRBV13 to TRBJ2-5; tentatively, D is TRBD1 or TRBD2 (6 bases each). Trimming took 1 base from V and 1 from J, leaving 10 bases between them. Per the germline V gene, CDR1 is PRHDT and CDR2 is FYEKMQ (reference sequence). This CDR3 has 15 amino acids. The CDR3 DNA reads TGTGCCAGCAGCTTAGTGGAGGGGGGCCAAGAGACCCAGTACTTC. Amino acid sequence: CASSLVEGGQETQYF.

The V and J genes are TRBV24-1 and TRBJ2-1, with a weak D call TRBD2 (6 bases). The CDR3 runs to 14 residues. Trimming removed 7 bases from V and 8 bases from J, with 17 bases in between. CDR1 and CDR2 from the germline V gene are KGHDR and SFDVKD. CDR3 protein: CATSTGLNKDEQFF. CDR3 bases: TGTGCCACCAGCACGGGACTCAATAAAGATGAGCAGTTCTTC.

This clonotype has ten or more counts. The chain uses TRBV29-1 and TRBJ1-2; weak D call: TRBD1 (5 bases). Looked up from germline, CDR1 is SQVTM and CDR2 is ANQGSEA. With 7 bases removed from V and 8 bases from J, the gap between germline ends came to 20 bases. The CDR3 length is 13 residues. Written as DNA, the CDR3 is TGCAGCGGTTCGTTGGACTCCGGGGCAGGCTACACCTTC. It codes for CSGSLDSGAGYTF.

The table lists this clonotype with many counts. The rearrangement links TRBV2 to TRBJ2-7; 14 bases fit TRBD2. This CDR3 contains 15 residues. Germline lookup yields CDR1 SNHLY and CDR2 FYNNEI. V lost 6 bases and J lost 5; bases outside the gene matches: 6. This CDR3 reads CASRPTSGRVNEQYF. CDR3 coding DNA: TGTGCCAGCAGACCGACTAGCGGGAGGGTTAACGAGCAGTACTTC.